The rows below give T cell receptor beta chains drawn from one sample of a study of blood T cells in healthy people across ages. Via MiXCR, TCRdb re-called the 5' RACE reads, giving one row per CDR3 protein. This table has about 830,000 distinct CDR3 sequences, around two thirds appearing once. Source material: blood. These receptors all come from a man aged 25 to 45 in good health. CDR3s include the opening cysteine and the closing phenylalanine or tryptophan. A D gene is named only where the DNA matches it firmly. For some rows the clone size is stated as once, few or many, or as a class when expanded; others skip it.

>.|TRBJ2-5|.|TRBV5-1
CASSLTGFETQYF
TGCGCCAGCAGCTTGACAGGGTTTGAGACCCAGTACTTC
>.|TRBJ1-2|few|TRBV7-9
CASSLLSRADYGYTF
TGTGCCAGCAGCTTACTATCCAGGGCCGACTATGGCTACACCTTC
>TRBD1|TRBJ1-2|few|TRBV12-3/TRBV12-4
CASSFNRGYTYGYTF
TGTGCCAGCAGTTTTAACAGGGGATATACCTATGGCTACACCTTC
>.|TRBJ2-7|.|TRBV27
CASGPRATYEQYF
TGTGCCTCGGGGCCCAGGGCCACCTACGAGCAGTACTTC
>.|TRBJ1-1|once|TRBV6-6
CASSVGWTEAFF
TGTGCCAGCAGTGTAGGGTGGACTGAAGCTTTCTTT
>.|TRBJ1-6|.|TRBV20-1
CSAKPPGQNNSPLHF
TGCAGTGCCAAACCGCCGGGACAAAATAATTCACCCCTCCACTTT
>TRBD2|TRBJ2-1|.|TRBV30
CAWTLAGFSYNEQFF
TGTGCCTGGACCCTAGCGGGGTTCTCCTACAATGAGCAGTTCTTC
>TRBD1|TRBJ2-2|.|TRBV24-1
CATSDAHQGDGDGELFF
TGTGCCACCAGTGATGCCCACCAGGGGGACGGTGACGGGGAGCTGTTTTTT
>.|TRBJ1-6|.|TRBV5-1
CASSLSGLINSPLHF
TGCGCCAGCAGCTTGTCGGGACTGATTAATTCACCCCTCCACTTT
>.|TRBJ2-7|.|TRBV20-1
CSASGETTYEQYF
TGCAGTGCTAGCGGGGAAACCACCTACGAGCAGTACTTC
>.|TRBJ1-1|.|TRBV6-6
CASSYGSNTEAFF
TGTGCCAGCAGTTACGGCAGCAACACTGAAGCTTTCTTT
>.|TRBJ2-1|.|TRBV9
CASSVEPPWEQFF
TGTGCCAGCAGCGTAGAGCCCCCATGGGAGCAGTTCTTC
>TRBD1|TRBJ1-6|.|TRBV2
CASKGTGNYAPLHF
TGTGCCAGCAAAGGGACAGGGAATTATGCACCCCTCCACTTT
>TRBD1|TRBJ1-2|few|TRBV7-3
CASSVGTGNGYTF
TGTGCCAGCAGCGTCGGGACAGGCAATGGCTACACCTTC
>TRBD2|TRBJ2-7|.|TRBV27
CASSLTSGGGSSYEQYF
TGTGCCAGCAGTCTGACTAGCGGGGGGGGATCCTCCTACGAGCAGTACTTC
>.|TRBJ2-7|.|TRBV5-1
CASSLVITYEQYF
TGCGCCAGCAGCTTGGTGATTACCTACGAGCAGTACTTC